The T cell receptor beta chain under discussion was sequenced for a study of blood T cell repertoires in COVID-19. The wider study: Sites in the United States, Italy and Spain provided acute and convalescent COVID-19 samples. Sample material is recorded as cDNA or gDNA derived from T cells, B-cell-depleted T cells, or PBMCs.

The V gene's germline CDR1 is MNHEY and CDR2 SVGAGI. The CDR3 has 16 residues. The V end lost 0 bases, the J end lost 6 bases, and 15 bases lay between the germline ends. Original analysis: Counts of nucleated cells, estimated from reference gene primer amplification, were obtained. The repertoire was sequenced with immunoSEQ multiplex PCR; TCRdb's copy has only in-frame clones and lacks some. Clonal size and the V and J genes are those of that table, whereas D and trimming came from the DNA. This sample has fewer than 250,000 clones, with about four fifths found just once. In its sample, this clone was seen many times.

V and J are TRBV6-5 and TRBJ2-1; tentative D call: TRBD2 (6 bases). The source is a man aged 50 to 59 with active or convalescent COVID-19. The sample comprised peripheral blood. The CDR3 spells CASSYSGGGRGNEQFF. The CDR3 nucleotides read TGTGCCAGCAGTTACTCGGGAGGAGGTAGGGGCAATGAGCAGTTCTTC.